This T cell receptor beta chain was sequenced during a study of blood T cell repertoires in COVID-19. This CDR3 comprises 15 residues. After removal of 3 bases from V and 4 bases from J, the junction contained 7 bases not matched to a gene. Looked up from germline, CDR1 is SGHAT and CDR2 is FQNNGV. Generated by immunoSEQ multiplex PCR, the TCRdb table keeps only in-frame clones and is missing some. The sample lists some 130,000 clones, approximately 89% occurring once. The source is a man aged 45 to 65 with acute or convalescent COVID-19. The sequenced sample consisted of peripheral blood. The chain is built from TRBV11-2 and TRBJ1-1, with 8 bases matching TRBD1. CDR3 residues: CASSFLQGVGTEAFF. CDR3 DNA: TGTGCCAGCAGCTTCCTACAGGGGGTTGGCACTGAAGCTTTCTTT.